Shown below are 14 T cell receptor beta chains from a single sample sequenced in a study of blood T cell repertoires in COVID-19. Some clones are missing from TCRdb's copy, which holds only in-frame ones; the method was immunoSEQ multiplex PCR. The sample contains fewer than 400,000 clones, 85% of which appear only once. The material sequenced was peripheral blood. The receptors were sampled from a woman under 30 with acute or convalescent COVID-19.

The rearrangement joins TRBV2 to TRBJ2-7, with D possibly being TRBD1 (6 bases). V was clipped by 4 bases and J by 2 bases, with 12 bases between them. Germline V lookup: CDR1 SNHLY, CDR2 FYNNEI. The length of the CDR3 is 14 residues. CDR3 DNA: TGTGCCAGCAGTGCCTCGACAGGAACCTACGAGCAGTACTTC. Translated, it gives CASSASTGTYEQYF.

The chain recombines TRBV5-1 with TRBJ1-2; TRBD1 agrees at 10 bases. The CDR3 has 15 residues. The junction had 7 bases not matched to a gene; V was cut back by 5 bases and J by 3 bases. From germline, CDR1 is SGHRS and CDR2 YFSETQ. The DNA for the CDR3 is TGCGCCAGCAGACCAGGGACAGGGGTTGACTATGGCTACACCTTC. Its translation is CASRPGTGVDYGYTF. Full variable domain (missing parts from reference TRBV5-1 and TRBJ1-2): KAGVTQTPRYLIKTRGQQVTLSCSPISGHRSVSWYQQTPGQGLQFLFEYFSETQRNKGNFPGRFSGRQFSNSRSEMNVSTLELGDSALYLCASRPGTGVDYGYTFGSGTRLTVV.

The V call is TRBV7-9, the J call TRBJ2-7, with TRBD2 matching 11 bases. Germline V gene sequence: CDR1 SEHNR, CDR2 FQNEAQ (reference sequence). V gave up 4 bases and J gave up 2 bases; unmatched junction bases: 1. CDR3 length equals 14 residues. The CDR3 bases are TGTGCCAGCAGCTCGGGACTAGCGGCCTACGAGCAGTACTTC. Its translation: CASSSGLAAYEQYF.

CDR3 bases: TGTGCCACGACGACCTTTAGGGGGTGGTCTGGAAACACCATATATTTT. This gives the protein CATTTFRGWSGNTIYF. This chain joins TRBV2 and TRBJ1-3; TRBD1 is a possible D gene (6 bases). CDR3 length: 16 amino acids. From germline, CDR1 is SNHLY and CDR2 FYNNEI. V was pared by 10 bases and J by 1 base, with 20 bases between.

This clone was detected only once. V usage is TRBV29-1 and J usage is TRBJ2-3; D possibly corresponds to TRBD1 (7 bases). With 7 bases removed from V and 4 bases from J, the gap between germline ends came to 15 bases. CDR1 SQVTM and CDR2 ANQGSEA come from the germline V gene. The CDR3 has 13 amino acids. CDR3 in amino acids: CSAVRRGADTQYF. In DNA, the CDR3 is TGCAGCGCCGTTCGCAGGGGGGCAGATACGCAGTATTTT.

The chain joins TRBV28 to TRBJ2-1, with a weak D call TRBD2 (5 bases). CDR1 MDHEN and CDR2 SYDVKM come from the germline V gene. The CDR3 contains 16 residues. V dropped 5 bases and J dropped 5 bases, with 19 bases sitting between them. CDR3 sequence reads: CASSTQRSGRNNEQFF. The CDR3 DNA reads as TGTGCCAGCAGTACTCAGAGGAGTGGGAGAAACAATGAGCAGTTCTTC.

In this sample, this clone turned up a few times. The gene calls are TRBV6-4 and TRBJ2-3, with TRBD2 identical over 9 bases. The germline V gene encodes CDR1 MRHNA and CDR2 SNTAGT. The CDR3 spans 15 residues. J was trimmed by 1 base and V by 3 bases; bases with no gene match: 2. The CDR3 region is CASSESSGGTDTQYF. The CDR3 nucleotides read TGTGCCAGCAGTGAATCTAGCGGGGGCACAGATACGCAGTATTTT.

The chain uses TRBV6-1 and TRBJ2-2, with a possible D match to TRBD2 (5 bases). This CDR3 contains 17 residues. V was shortened by 2 bases and J by 5 bases, with 18 bases between the two germline ends. Looked up from germline, CDR1 is MNHNS and CDR2 is SASEGT. The CDR3 nucleotides are TGTGCCAGCAGTGAACCACCGATTTCGAGAGGGACCGGGGAGCTGTTTTTT. Its translation: CASSEPPISRGTGELFF.

This rearrangement joins TRBV14 to TRBJ2-7, with D perhaps matching TRBD2 (6 bases). The CDR3 runs to 15 residues. The germline CDR1 and CDR2 sequences are SGHDN and FVKESK. V was trimmed by 3 bases and J by 3 bases, leaving 15 bases between them. CDR3 sequence reads: CASSHAGLRDYEQYF. For the CDR3, the DNA is TGTGCCAGCAGCCACGCGGGTTTGCGGGACTACGAGCAGTACTTC.

This sequence joins TRBV5-6 and TRBJ2-1; 7 bases align to TRBD1. After removal of 3 bases from V and 5 bases from J, the junction contained 11 bases not matched to a gene. The CDR3 is made up of 16 amino acids. Germline values: CDR1 SGHDT, CDR2 YYEEEE. The CDR3, as DNA: TGTGCCAGCAGCTGGACCCTACAGGGGCTCAACAATGAGCAGTTCTTC. Protein: CASSWTLQGLNNEQFF. Together with reference TRBV5-6 and TRBJ2-1, the CDR3 gives the full variable domain: DAGVTQSPTHLIKTRGQQVTLRCSPKSGHDTVSWYQQALGQGPQFIFQYYEEEERQRGNFPDRFSGHQFPNYSSELNVNALLLGDSALYLCASSWTLQGLNNEQFFGPGTRLTVL.

The chain is built from TRBV27 and TRBJ2-1; tentative D call: TRBD2 (7 bases). Germline-derived CDR1 and CDR2 are MNHEY and SMNVEV (reference sequence). The CDR3 totals 14 residues. CDR3 in DNA: TGTACGAGCCGGGGGCGGGAGTCCTACAATGAGCAGTTCTTC. This encodes CTSRGRESYNEQFF.

V and J are TRBV24-1 and TRBJ2-1; D may be TRBD1 (5 bases). The length of the CDR3 is 13 residues. Trimming removed 6 bases at V and 8 bases at J, with 13 bases between. CDR1 is KGHDR, CDR2 SFDVKD, per germline. CDR3 DNA: TGTGCCACCAGTCTGGGGCAAAAGGATGAGCAGTTCTTC. This translates into CATSLGQKDEQFF.

V usage is TRBV30 and J usage is TRBJ1-3; no clear D. The V gene's germline CDR1 is GTSNPN and CDR2 SVGIG (reference sequence). Trimming removed 2 bases from V and 1 base from J, with 12 bases in between. This CDR3 spans 15 amino acids. The CDR3 is CAWSRLEPSGNTIYF. The CDR3 DNA reads as TGTGCCTGGAGTCGGTTAGAACCATCTGGAAACACCATATATTTT.

V usage is TRBV9 and J usage is TRBJ2-3; 8 nucleotides align to TRBD2. The germline gives CDR1 SGDLS, CDR2 YYNGEE. The CDR3 runs 17 residues. Losses at the gene ends were 3 bases for V and 2 bases for J; bases not matched to a gene: 11. The CDR3 bases are TGTGCCAGCAGCGGAAAAGGAGGAGCGGGGGCCACAGATACGCAGTATTTT. The encoded protein is CASSGKGGAGATDTQYF.